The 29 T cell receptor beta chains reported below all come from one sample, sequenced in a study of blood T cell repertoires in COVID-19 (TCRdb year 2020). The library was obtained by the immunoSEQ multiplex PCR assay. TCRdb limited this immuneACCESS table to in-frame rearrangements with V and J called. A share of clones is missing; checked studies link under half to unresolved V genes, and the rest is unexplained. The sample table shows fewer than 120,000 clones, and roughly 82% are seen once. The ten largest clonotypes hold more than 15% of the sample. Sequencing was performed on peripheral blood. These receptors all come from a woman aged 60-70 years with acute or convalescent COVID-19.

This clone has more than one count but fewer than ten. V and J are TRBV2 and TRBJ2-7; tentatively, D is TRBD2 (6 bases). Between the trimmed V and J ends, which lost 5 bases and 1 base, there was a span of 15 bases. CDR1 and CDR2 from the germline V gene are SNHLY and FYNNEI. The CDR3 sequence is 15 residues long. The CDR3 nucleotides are TGTGCCAGCAGTTTTGACACTAGCCTATCCTACGAGCAGTACTTC. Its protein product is CASSFDTSLSYEQYF.

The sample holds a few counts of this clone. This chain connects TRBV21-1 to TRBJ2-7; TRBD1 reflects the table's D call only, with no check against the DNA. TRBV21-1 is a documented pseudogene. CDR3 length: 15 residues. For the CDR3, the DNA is TGTGCCAGCAGCAACCAGGGTACCTCAACTTACGAGCAGTACTTC. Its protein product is CASSNQGTSTYEQYF.

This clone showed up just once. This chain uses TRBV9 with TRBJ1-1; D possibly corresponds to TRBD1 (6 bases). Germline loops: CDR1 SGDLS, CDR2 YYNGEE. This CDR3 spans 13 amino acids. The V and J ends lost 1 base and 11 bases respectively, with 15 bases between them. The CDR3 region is CASSVTGGDGAFF. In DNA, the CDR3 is TGTGCCAGCAGCGTAACGGGGGGCGATGGGGCTTTCTTT.

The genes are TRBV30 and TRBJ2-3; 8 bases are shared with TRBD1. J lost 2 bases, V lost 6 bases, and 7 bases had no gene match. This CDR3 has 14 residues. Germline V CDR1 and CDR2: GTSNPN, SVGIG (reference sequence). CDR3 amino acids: CACDTGGITDTQYF. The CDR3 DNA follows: TGTGCCTGTGATACAGGGGGAATCACAGATACGCAGTATTTT.

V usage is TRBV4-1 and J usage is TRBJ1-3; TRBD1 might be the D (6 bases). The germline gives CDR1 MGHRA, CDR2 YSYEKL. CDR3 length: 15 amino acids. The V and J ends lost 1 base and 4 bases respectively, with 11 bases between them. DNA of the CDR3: TGCGCCAGCAGCCAAGGGCGGGGGCTAGGAAACACCATATATTTT. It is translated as CASSQGRGLGNTIYF.

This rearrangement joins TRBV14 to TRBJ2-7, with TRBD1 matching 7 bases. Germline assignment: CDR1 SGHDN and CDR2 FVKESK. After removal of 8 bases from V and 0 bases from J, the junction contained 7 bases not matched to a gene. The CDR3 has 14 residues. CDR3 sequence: CASGSGQHSYEQYF. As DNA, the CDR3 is TGTGCCAGCGGATCGGGACAGCACTCCTACGAGCAGTACTTC. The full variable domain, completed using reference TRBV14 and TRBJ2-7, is EAGVTQFPSHSVIEKGQTVTLRCDPISGHDNLYWYRRVMGKEIKFLLHFVKESKQDESGMPNNRFLAERTGGTYSTLKVQPAELEDSGVYFCASGSGQHSYEQYFGPGTRLTVT.

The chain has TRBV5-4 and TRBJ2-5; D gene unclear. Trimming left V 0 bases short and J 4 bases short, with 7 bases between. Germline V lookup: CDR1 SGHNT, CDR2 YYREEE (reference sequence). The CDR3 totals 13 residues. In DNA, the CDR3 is TGTGCCAGCAGCTTGGCTACGGGAGAGACCCAGTACTTC. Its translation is CASSLATGETQYF.

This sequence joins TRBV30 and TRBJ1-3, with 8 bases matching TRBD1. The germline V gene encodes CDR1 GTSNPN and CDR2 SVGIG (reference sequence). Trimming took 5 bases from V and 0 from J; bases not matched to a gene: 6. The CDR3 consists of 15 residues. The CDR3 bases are TGTGCCTGGGGACGCGACAGGGGCTCTGGAAACACCATATATTTT. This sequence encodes CAWGRDRGSGNTIYF. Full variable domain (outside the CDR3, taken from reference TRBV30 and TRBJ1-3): SQTIHQWPATLVQPVGSPLSLECTVEGTSNPNLYWYRQAAGRGLQLLFYSVGIGQISSEVPQNLSASRPQDRQFILSSKKLLLSDSGFYLCAWGRDRGSGNTIYFGEGSWLTVV.

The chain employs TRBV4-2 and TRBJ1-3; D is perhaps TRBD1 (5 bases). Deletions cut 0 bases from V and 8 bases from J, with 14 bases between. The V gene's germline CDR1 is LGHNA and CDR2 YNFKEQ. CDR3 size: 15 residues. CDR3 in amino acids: CASSQESGRRDTIYF. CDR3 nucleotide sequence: TGTGCCAGCAGCCAAGAGTCGGGACGGAGGGACACCATATATTTT.

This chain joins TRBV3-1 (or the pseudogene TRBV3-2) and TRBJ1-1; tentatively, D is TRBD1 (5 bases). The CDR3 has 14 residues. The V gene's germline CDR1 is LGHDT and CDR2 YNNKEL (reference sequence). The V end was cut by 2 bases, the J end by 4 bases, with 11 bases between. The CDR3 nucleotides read TGTGCCAGCAGCCAATCGAGCAGGGCCACTGAAGCTTTCTTT. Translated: CASSQSSRATEAFF.

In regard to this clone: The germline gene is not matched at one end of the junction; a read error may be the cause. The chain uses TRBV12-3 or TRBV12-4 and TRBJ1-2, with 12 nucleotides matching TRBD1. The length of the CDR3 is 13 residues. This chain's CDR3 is CASSWGTGGSCSF. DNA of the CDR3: TGTGCCAGCAGCTGGGGGACAGGGGGCTCTTGCTCCTTC.

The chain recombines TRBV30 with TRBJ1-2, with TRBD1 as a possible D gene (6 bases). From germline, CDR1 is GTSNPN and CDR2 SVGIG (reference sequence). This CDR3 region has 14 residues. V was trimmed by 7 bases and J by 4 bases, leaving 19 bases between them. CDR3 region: CAFSSGVWFYGYTF. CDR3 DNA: TGTGCCTTTTCTTCAGGGGTTTGGTTCTATGGCTACACCTTC.

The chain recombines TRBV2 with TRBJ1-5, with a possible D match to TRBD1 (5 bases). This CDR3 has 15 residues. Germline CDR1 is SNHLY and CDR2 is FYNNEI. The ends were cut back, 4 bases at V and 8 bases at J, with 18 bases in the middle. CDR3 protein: CASSGTRGVGEPQHF. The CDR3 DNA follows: TGTGCCAGCAGTGGGACCCGGGGGGTCGGGGAGCCCCAGCATTTT.

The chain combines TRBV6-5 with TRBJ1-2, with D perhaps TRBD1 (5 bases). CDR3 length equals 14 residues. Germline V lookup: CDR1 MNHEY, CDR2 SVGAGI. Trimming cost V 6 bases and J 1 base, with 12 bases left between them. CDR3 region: CASRPGGVNYGYTF. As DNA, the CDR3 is TGTGCCAGCAGACCTGGGGGGGTTAACTATGGCTACACCTTC.

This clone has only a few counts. The CDR3 reads CASSQDLAGGTDTQYF. In DNA, the CDR3 is TGTGCCAGCAGCCAAGATCTAGCGGGGGGCACAGATACGCAGTATTTT. The V call is TRBV4-2, the J call TRBJ2-3, with 10 positions matching TRBD2. This CDR3 has 16 residues. Trimming took 0 bases from V and 1 from J; bases not matched to a gene: 1. Germline V gene sequence: CDR1 LGHNA, CDR2 YNFKEQ.

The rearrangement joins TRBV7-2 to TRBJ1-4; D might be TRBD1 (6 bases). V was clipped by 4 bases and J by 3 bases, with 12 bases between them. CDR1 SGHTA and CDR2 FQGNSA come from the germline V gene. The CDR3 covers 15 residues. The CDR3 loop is CASSSPGAANEKLFF. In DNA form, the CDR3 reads TGTGCCAGCAGCTCCCCAGGGGCGGCTAATGAAAAACTGTTTTTT.

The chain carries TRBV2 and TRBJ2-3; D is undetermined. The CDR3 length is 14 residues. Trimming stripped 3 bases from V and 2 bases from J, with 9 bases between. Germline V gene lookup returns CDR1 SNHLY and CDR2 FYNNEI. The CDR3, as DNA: TGTGCCAGCAGTGAGGGCAGATCCACAGATACGCAGTATTTT. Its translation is CASSEGRSTDTQYF. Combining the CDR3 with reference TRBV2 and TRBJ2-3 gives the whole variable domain EPEVTQTPSHQVTQMGQEVILRCVPISNHLYFYWYRQILGQKVEFLVSFYNNEISEKSEIFDDQFSVERPDGSNFTLKIRSTKLEDSAMYFCASSEGRSTDTQYFGPGTRLTVL.

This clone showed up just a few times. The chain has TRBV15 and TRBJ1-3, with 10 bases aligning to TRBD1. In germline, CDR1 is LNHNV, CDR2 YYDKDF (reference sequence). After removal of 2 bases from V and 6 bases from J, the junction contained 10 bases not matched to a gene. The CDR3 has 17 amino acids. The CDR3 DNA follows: TGTGCCACCAGCAGAAGCGGACAGGGGGACCGAGAAAACACCATATATTTT. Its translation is CATSRSGQGDRENTIYF.

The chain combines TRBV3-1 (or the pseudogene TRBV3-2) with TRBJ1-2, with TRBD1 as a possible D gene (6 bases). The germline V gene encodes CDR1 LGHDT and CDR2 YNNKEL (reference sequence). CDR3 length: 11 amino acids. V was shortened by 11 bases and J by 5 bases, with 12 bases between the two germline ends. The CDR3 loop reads CAVYQGYGYTF. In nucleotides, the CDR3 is TGTGCCGTCTACCAGGGGTATGGCTACACCTTC.

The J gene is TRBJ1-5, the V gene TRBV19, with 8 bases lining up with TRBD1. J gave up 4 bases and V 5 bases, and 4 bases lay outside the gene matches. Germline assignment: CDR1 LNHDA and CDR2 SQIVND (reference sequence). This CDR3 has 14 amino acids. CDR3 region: CASSSHRGNQPQHF. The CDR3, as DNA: TGTGCCAGTAGTTCCCACAGGGGGAATCAGCCCCAGCATTTT. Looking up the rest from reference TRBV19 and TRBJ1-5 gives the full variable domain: DGGITQSPKYLFRKEGQNVTLSCEQNLNHDAMYWYRQDPGQGLRLIYYSQIVNDFQKGDIAEGYSVSREKKESFPLTVTSAQKNPTAFYLCASSSHRGNQPQHFGDGTRLSIL.

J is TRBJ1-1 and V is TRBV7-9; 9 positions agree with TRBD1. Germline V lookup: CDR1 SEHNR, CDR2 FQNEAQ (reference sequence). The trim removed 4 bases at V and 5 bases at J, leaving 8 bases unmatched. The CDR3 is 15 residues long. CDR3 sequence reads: CASSSNRGQGTEAFF. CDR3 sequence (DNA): TGTGCCAGCAGCTCGAACAGGGGGCAGGGAACTGAAGCTTTCTTT.

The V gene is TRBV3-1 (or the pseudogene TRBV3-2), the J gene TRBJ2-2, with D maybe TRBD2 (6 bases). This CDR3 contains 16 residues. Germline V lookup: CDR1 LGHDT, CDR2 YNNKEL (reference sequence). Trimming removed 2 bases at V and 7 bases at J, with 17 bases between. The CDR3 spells CASSQNPAGSGGELFF. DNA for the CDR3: TGTGCCAGCAGCCAAAACCCCGCGGGGAGTGGCGGGGAGCTGTTTTTT.

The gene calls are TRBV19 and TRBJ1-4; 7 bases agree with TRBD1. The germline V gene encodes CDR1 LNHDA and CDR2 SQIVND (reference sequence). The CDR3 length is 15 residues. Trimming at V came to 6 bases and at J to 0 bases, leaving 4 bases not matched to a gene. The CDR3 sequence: CASSRQGSTNEKLFF. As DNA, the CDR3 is TGTGCCAGTAGCCGACAGGGCTCAACTAATGAAAAACTGTTTTTT.

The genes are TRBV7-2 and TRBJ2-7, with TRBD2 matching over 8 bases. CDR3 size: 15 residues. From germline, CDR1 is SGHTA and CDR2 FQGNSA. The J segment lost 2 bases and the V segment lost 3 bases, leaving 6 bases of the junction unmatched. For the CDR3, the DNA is TGTGCCAGCAGCTTTGAGCGGGGGCGAACCTACGAGCAGTACTTC. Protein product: CASSFERGRTYEQYF.

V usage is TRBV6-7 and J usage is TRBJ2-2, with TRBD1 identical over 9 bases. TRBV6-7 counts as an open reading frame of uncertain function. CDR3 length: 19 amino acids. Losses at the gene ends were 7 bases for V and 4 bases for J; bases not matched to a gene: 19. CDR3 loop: CASKATSPGDRGGTGELFF. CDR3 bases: TGTGCCAGCAAGGCTACGAGTCCCGGAGACAGGGGGGGCACCGGGGAGCTGTTTTTT.

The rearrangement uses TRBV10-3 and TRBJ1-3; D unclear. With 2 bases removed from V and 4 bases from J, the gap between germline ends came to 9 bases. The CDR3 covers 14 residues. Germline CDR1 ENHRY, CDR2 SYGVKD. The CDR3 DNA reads TGTGCCATCAGTGAGCCCCAATCAGGAAACACCATATATTTT. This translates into CAISEPQSGNTIYF.

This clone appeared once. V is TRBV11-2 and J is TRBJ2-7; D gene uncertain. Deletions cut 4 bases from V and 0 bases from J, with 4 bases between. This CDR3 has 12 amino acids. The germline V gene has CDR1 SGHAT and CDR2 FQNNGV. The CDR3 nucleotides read TGTGCCAGCAGCTCCTTCTCCTACGAGCAGTACTTC. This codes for CASSSFSYEQYF.

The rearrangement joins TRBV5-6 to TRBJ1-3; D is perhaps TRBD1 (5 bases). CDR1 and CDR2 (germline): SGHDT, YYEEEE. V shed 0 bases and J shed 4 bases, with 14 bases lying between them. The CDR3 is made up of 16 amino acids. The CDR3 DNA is TGTGCCAGCAGCTTGGTTACAGGCAGCATCGGAAACACCATATATTTT. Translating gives CASSLVTGSIGNTIYF.

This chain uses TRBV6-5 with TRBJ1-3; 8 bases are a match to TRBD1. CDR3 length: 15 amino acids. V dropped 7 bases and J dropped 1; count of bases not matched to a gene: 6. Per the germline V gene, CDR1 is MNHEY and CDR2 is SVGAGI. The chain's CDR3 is CASNRQGASGNTIYF. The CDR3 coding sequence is TGTGCCAGCAATCGGCAGGGGGCATCTGGAAACACCATATATTTT.